One and the same sample provided the 26 T cell receptor beta chains below, sequenced in a study of CD8+ T cells in alopecia areata. RNA extraction and reverse transcription yielded cDNA as sequencing template. The repertoire was sequenced with immunoSEQ multiplex PCR; TCRdb's copy has only in-frame clones and lacks some. The sample records around 160,000 clones, around 47% being singletons. The sample was CD4+ T cells sorted from blood. Receptor source: a human donor with alopecia areata.

The chain couples TRBV5-6 to TRBJ1-4; D may be TRBD1 (5 bases). This CDR3 comprises 15 residues. V was shortened by 1 base and J by 6 bases, with 13 bases between the two germline ends. CDR1 and CDR2 (germline): SGHDT, YYEEEE. This CDR3 is CASSLNQGRDEKLFF. The CDR3 coding sequence is TGTGCCAGCAGCTTGAACCAGGGACGGGATGAAAAACTGTTTTTT.

This clone was found once. The genes are TRBV29-1 and TRBJ1-1; D ambiguous. The CDR3 is made up of 14 amino acids. Germline V gene data show CDR1 as SQVTM and CDR2 as ANQGSEA. The V end was cut by 6 bases, the J end by 0 bases, with 14 bases between. The CDR3 DNA follows: TGCAGCGTCATCGCCCTGGGGATGAACACTGAAGCTTTCTTT. It translates to CSVIALGMNTEAFF.

The rearrangement uses TRBV20-1 and TRBJ1-1; D gene uncertain. The V gene's germline CDR1 is DFQATT and CDR2 SNEGSKA (reference sequence). The CDR3 consists of 11 residues. The V end was cut by 6 bases, the J end by 4 bases, with 9 bases between. CDR3 loop: CSAAGFTEAFF. CDR3 DNA: TGCAGTGCCGCAGGATTCACTGAAGCTTTCTTT.

This clone has only one observation. This chain joins TRBV5-1 and TRBJ2-7; 13 nucleotides agree with TRBD2. Germline CDR1 and CDR2: SGHRS and YFSETQ. CDR3 length: 14 residues. V gave up 3 bases and J gave up 6 bases; unmatched junction bases: 3. In DNA form, the CDR3 reads TGCGCCAGCAGCTCGACTAGCGGGAGGACCGAGCAGTACTTC. It specifies CASSSTSGRTEQYF.

The sample holds a few counts of this clone. The V gene is TRBV5-1, the J gene TRBJ2-1; maybe TRBD2 (6 bases). Trimming pared 0 bases from V and 9 bases from J, leaving 10 bases between. Germline CDR1 and CDR2: SGHRS and YFSETQ. CDR3 length equals 13 residues. CDR3 in amino acids: CASSLEGAGEQFF. CDR3 nucleotide sequence: TGCGCCAGCAGCTTGGAGGGAGCGGGTGAGCAGTTCTTC.

A few counts support this clone. The V call is TRBV27, the J call TRBJ1-1; TRBD1 aligns across 7 bases. CDR1 and CDR2 from the germline V gene are MNHEY and SMNVEV (reference sequence). The CDR3 sequence is 15 residues long. Losses at the gene ends were 5 bases for V and 1 base for J; bases not matched to a gene: 7. The CDR3 DNA sequence: TGTGCCAGCAGTCTCGACAGGGAAAGGAACACTGAAGCTTTCTTT. Its translation is CASSLDRERNTEAFF.

The rearrangement uses TRBV20-1 and TRBJ2-7, with a tentative D call TRBD2 (5 bases). Germline lookup yields CDR1 DFQATT and CDR2 SNEGSKA (reference sequence). The CDR3 spans 11 residues. V lost 3 bases to trimming and J lost 6 bases, with 9 bases between them. The CDR3: CSASIRGEQYF. CDR3 nucleotide sequence: TGCAGTGCTAGTATCCGGGGCGAGCAGTACTTC.

The table lists this clone with a few counts. V usage is TRBV25-1 and J usage is TRBJ1-3; D is unclear. V was clipped by 2 bases and J by 2 bases, with 10 bases between them. Germline V lookup: CDR1 MGHDK, CDR2 SYGVNS. The CDR3 contains 15 residues. In DNA form, the CDR3 reads TGTGCCAGCAGTGAAGGAGGGCCAGCTGGAAACACCATATATTTT. Protein: CASSEGGPAGNTIYF.

This clone was seen more than once but under ten times. This rearrangement joins TRBV29-1 to TRBJ1-1, with TRBD1 identical over 10 bases. Germline V gives CDR1 SQVTM, CDR2 ANQGSEA. This CDR3 is built from 12 residues. V dropped 6 bases and J dropped 3; count of bases not matched to a gene: 1. The CDR3 DNA is TGCAGCGTCGGGACAGGGGACACTGAAGCTTTCTTT. Its translation is CSVGTGDTEAFF.

The gene calls are TRBV9 and TRBJ2-3; unclear D gene. The V gene lost 0 bases and the J gene lost 1 base, with 6 bases spanning the gap. Germline V CDR1 and CDR2: SGDLS, YYNGEE. The CDR3 sequence is 14 residues long. The CDR3 loop is CASSVDSGTDTQYF. The CDR3 nucleotides are TGTGCCAGCAGCGTAGACTCTGGCACAGATACGCAGTATTTT.

The rearrangement joins TRBV11-2 to TRBJ2-6; D is unresolved. CDR1 is SGHAT, CDR2 FQNNGV, per germline. V lost 0 bases, J lost 4 bases, and 4 bases lay in between. The CDR3 extends over 14 amino acids. CDR3 sequence reads: CASSLERGANVLTF. CDR3 sequence (DNA): TGTGCCAGCAGCTTAGAACGGGGGGCCAACGTCCTGACTTTC. Looking up the rest from reference TRBV11-2 and TRBJ2-6 gives the full variable domain: EAGVAQSPRYKIIEKRQSVAFWCNPISGHATLYWYQQILGQGPKLLIQFQNNGVVDDSQLPKDRFSAERLKGVDSTLKIQPAKLEDSAVYLCASSLERGANVLTFGAGSRLTVL.

This chain connects TRBV27 to TRBJ1-1; TRBD1 is a possible D gene (6 bases). Between the trimmed V and J ends, which lost 10 bases and 4 bases, there was a span of 19 bases. Germline CDR1 reads MNHEY; CDR2 reads SMNVEV (reference sequence). The CDR3 extends over 14 amino acids. This CDR3 reads CANSIDRTLTEAFF. The CDR3 bases are TGTGCCAACTCAATAGACAGGACCCTCACTGAAGCTTTCTTT.

This clone occurred a few times. The chain uses TRBV2 and TRBJ2-7; TRBD1 is a possible D gene (6 bases). Trimming left V 1 base short and J 6 bases short, with 10 bases between. Germline CDR1 SNHLY, CDR2 FYNNEI. CDR3 length equals 13 residues. CDR3 sequence (DNA): TGTGCCAGCAGTGAAGATCTGGGGGCCGAGCAGTACTTC. Translated, it gives CASSEDLGAEQYF.

The chain has TRBV5-4 and TRBJ2-5, with TRBD1 as a possible D gene (6 bases). The CDR3 has 14 residues. V lost 4 bases, J lost 3 bases, and 13 bases lay in between. CDR1 and CDR2 (germline): SGHNT, YYREEE (reference sequence). The CDR3 protein is CASSTGQPKETQYF. As DNA, the CDR3 is TGTGCCAGCAGCACGGGACAACCCAAAGAGACCCAGTACTTC.

V and J are TRBV9 and TRBJ2-1; D assignment may be TRBD1 or TRBD2 (5 bases each). The CDR3 sequence is 12 residues long. Germline loops: CDR1 SGDLS, CDR2 YYNGEE. The V and J ends lost 4 bases and 15 bases respectively, with 17 bases between them. The chain's CDR3 is CASSRDGLGLFF. The CDR3 region has the DNA TGTGCCAGCAGCCGGGACGGCCTCGGTCTGTTCTTC.

The V gene is TRBV29-1, the J gene TRBJ1-1; TRBD1 might be the D (5 bases). Germline CDR1 is SQVTM and CDR2 is ANQGSEA. Trimming removed 7 bases from V and 1 base from J, with 16 bases in between. The CDR3 sequence is 14 residues long. The CDR3: CSASVGGWNTEAFF. CDR3 bases: TGCAGCGCCTCGGTTGGGGGATGGAACACTGAAGCTTTCTTT. Combining the CDR3 with reference TRBV29-1 and TRBJ1-1 gives the whole variable domain SAVISQKPSRDICQRGTSLTIQCQVDSQVTMMFWYRQQPGQSLTLIATANQGSEATYESGFVIDKFPISRPNLTFSTLTVSNMSPEDSSIYLCSASVGGWNTEAFFGQGTRLTVV.

The genes are TRBV30 and TRBJ2-7, with D possibly TRBD2 on 5 matching bases. The CDR3 runs to 14 residues. Trimming pared 0 bases from V and 9 bases from J, leaving 18 bases between. Germline V gives CDR1 GTSNPN, CDR2 SVGIG (reference sequence). The CDR3 bases are TGTGCCTGGAGTGTACCTAAGAGGGCCCTCGGGCAGTACTTC. It specifies CAWSVPKRALGQYF.

This CDR3 is CASSLLRLAELYNEQFF. CDR3 coding DNA: TGTGCCAGCAGTTTATTAAGACTAGCGGAGCTCTACAATGAGCAGTTCTTC. The V gene is TRBV28, the J gene TRBJ2-1; TRBD2 matches 9 bases. Unmatched junction bases numbered 7, after V lost 1 base and J lost 3 bases. The CDR3 is 17 amino acids. The germline V gene encodes CDR1 MDHEN and CDR2 SYDVKM. Based on the CDR3 plus reference TRBV28 and TRBJ2-1, the full variable domain is DVKVTQSSRYLVKRTGEKVFLECVQDMDHENMFWYRQDPGLGLRLIYFSYDVKMKEKGDIPEGYSVSREKKERFSLILESASTNQTSMYLCASSLLRLAELYNEQFFGPGTRLTVL.

This clone was seen a handful of times. This chain links TRBV19 with TRBJ2-4, with D hard to call. V dropped 3 bases and J dropped 0 bases, with 9 bases sitting between them. The CDR3 runs to 15 residues. Germline CDR1 LNHDA, CDR2 SQIVND (reference sequence). The DNA for the CDR3 is TGTGCCAGTAGTATCTCGGTTAGAGCCAAAAACATTCAGTACTTC. Amino acid sequence: CASSISVRAKNIQYF.

In its sample, this clone was seen once. The chain carries TRBV6-1 and TRBJ2-1; no clear D gene. Germline loops: CDR1 MNHNS, CDR2 SASEGT. Trimming took 6 bases from V and 11 from J, leaving 11 bases between them. This CDR3 contains 11 residues. CDR3 amino acids: CASSDLYKQFF. As DNA, the CDR3 is TGTGCCAGCAGCGACCTTTATAAGCAGTTCTTC.

This chain uses TRBV29-1 with TRBJ2-5; D not resolved. The CDR3 has 10 amino acids. Per germline, CDR1 SQVTM and CDR2 ANQGSEA. The V end was cut by 7 bases, the J end by 4 bases, with 7 bases between. CDR3 coding DNA: TGCAGCGGGTCCGGAGAGACCCAGTACTTC. Amino acids: CSGSGETQYF.

J is TRBJ1-2 and V is TRBV18, with D tentatively TRBD1 (5 bases). The V end was cut by 6 bases, the J end by 4 bases, with 15 bases between. From germline, CDR1 is KGHSH and CDR2 LQKENI. The CDR3 extends over 14 amino acids. The CDR3 DNA sequence: TGTGCCAGCTCTCCCCGGACAAGACTCTATGGCTACACCTTC. It encodes CASSPRTRLYGYTF. The whole variable domain, filled in from reference TRBV18 and TRBJ1-2, reads NAGVMQNPRHLVRRRGQEARLRCSPMKGHSHVYWYRQLPEEGLKFMVYLQKENIIDESGMPKERFSAEFPKEGPSILRIQQVVRGDSAAYFCASSPRTRLYGYTFGSGTRLTVV.

The count of this clone is one. The rearrangement joins TRBV9 to TRBJ2-2, with D unresolved. Per germline, CDR1 SGDLS and CDR2 YYNGEE. V dropped 2 bases and J dropped 0 bases, with 11 bases sitting between them. The CDR3 extends over 16 amino acids. This CDR3 is CASSVDPGTNTGELFF. The CDR3 region has the DNA TGTGCCAGCAGCGTTGACCCGGGCACGAACACCGGGGAGCTGTTTTTT.

In its sample, this clone was seen a few times. This chain uses TRBV2 with TRBJ2-1, with 10 bases lining up with TRBD2. The CDR3 sequence is 22 residues long. Per the germline V gene, CDR1 is SNHLY and CDR2 is FYNNEI. The V segment lost 4 bases and the J segment 0 bases; nucleotides outside the gene matches: 21. CDR3 protein: CASSGPTPGGVLAGSSYNEQFF. The DNA of the CDR3 is TGTGCCAGCAGTGGCCCTACCCCGGGGGGCGTACTAGCGGGAAGCTCCTACAATGAGCAGTTCTTC. Based on the CDR3 plus reference TRBV2 and TRBJ2-1, the full variable domain is EPEVTQTPSHQVTQMGQEVILRCVPISNHLYFYWYRQILGQKVEFLVSFYNNEISEKSEIFDDQFSVERPDGSNFTLKIRSTKLEDSAMYFCASSGPTPGGVLAGSSYNEQFFGPGTRLTVL.

This sequence joins TRBV15 and TRBJ2-3; the D gene could be TRBD1 or TRBD2 (5 bases each). CDR1 is LNHNV, CDR2 YYDKDF, per germline (reference sequence). V lost 7 bases and J 2 bases, leaving 10 bases between the germline ends. The CDR3 spans 13 residues. The CDR3 nucleotides read TGTGCCACCACTTGGGGGTACACAGATACGCAGTATTTT. Translating it yields CATTWGYTDTQYF. Full variable domain (missing parts from reference TRBV15 and TRBJ2-3): DAMVIQNPRYQVTQFGKPVTLSCSQTLNHNVMYWYQQKSSQAPKLLFHYYDKDFNNEADTPDNFQSRRPNTSFCFLDIRSPGLGDTAMYLCATTWGYTDTQYFGPGTRLTVL.

The chain links TRBV4-1 to TRBJ2-7, with 7 bases matching TRBD2. The germline gives CDR1 MGHRA, CDR2 YSYEKL. The CDR3 contains 15 residues. V dropped 1 base and J dropped 2; count of bases not matched to a gene: 5. In DNA, the CDR3 is TGCGCCAGCAGCCAAGGGGAGGGTCTCACCTACGAGCAGTACTTC. Its protein is CASSQGEGLTYEQYF.